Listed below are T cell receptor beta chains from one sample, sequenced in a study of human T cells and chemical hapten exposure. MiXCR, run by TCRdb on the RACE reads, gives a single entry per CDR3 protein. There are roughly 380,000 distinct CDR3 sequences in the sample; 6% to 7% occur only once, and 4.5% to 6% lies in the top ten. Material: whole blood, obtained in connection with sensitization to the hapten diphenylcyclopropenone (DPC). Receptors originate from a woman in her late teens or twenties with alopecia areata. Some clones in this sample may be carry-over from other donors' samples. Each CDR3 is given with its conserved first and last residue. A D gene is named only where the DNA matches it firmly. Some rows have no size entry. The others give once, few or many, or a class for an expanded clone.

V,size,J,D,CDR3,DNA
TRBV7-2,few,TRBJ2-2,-,CASSLWEMGGSGELFF,TGTGCCAGCAGCTTATGGGAAATGGGTGGATCCGGGGAGCTGTTTTTT
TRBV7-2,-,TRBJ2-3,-,CASRFGLSTDTQYF,TGTGCCAGCAGATTTGGGTTAAGCACAGATACGCAGTATTTT
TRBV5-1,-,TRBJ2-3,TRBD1,CATPKGQGGDTQYF,TGCGCCACCCCCAAGGGACAGGGGGGGGATACGCAGTATTTT
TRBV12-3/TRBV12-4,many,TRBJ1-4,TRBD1,CASSRQGHEKLFF,TGTGCCAGCAGCCGACAGGGGCATGAAAAACTGTTTTTT
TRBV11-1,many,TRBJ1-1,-,CASSLGWGSRVTEAFF,TGTGCCAGCAGCCTGGGCTGGGGATCGCGGGTCACTGAAGCTTTCTTT
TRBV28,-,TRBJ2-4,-,CASSFTGMAKNIQYF,TGTGCCAGCAGTTTCACGGGGATGGCCAAAAACATTCAGTACTTC
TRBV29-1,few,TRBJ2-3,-,CSGRHSTDTQYF,TGCAGCGGACGACACAGCACAGATACGCAGTATTTT
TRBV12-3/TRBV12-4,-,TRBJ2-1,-,CASSFPPLASLYNEQFF,TGTGCCAGCAGTTTCCCACCACTAGCAAGTCTTTACAATGAGCAGTTCTTC
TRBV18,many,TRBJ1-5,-,CASSQNRGESQHF,TGTGCCAGCTCCCAAAATCGGGGAGAGTCCCAGCATTTT
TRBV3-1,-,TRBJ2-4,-,CASSQDRRGWYF,TGTGCCAGCAGCCAAGATCGGAGAGGGTGGTACTTC
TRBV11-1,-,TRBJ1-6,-,CASSSSGGGAPLHF,TGTGCCAGCAGCTCTAGTGGGGGGGGTGCACCCCTCCACTTT
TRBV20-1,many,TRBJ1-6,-,CSAWDGSNSPLHF,TGCAGTGCCTGGGACGGATCTAATTCACCCCTCCACTTT
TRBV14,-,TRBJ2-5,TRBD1,CASSQSGPGQGRKTQYF,TGTGCCAGCAGCCAATCCGGGCCGGGACAGGGTAGGAAGACCCAGTACTTC
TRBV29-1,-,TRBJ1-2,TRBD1,CSVFGQVDQPMSLTF,TGCAGCGTTTTCGGACAGGTAGACCAACCTATGAGTCTCACCTTC
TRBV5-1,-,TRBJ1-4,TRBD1,CASRHRDRINEKLFF,TGCGCCAGCAGACACCGGGACAGAATAAATGAAAAACTGTTTTTT
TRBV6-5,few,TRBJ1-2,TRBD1,CASSYRGQGVDGYTF,TGTGCCAGCAGTTACCGGGGACAGGGTGTGGATGGCTACACCTTC
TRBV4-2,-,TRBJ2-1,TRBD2,CASSQDPSGGAHEQFF,TGTGCCAGCAGCCAAGACCCTAGCGGGGGGGCGCATGAGCAGTTCTTC
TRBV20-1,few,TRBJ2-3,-,CSAATGLGSTDTQYF,TGCAGTGCTGCGACTGGCCTAGGCTCCACAGATACGCAGTATTTT
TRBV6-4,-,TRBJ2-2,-,CASSEVGGTGELFF,TGTGCCAGCAGTGAAGTAGGGGGAACCGGGGAGCTGTTTTTT
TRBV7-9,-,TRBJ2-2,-,CASRMEQYTGELFF,TGTGCCAGCAGAATGGAACAGTACACCGGGGAGCTGTTTTTT
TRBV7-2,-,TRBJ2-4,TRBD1,CASSLGWDRLAKNIQYF,TGTGCCAGCAGCTTAGGCTGGGACAGGCTAGCCAAAAACATTCAGTACTTC
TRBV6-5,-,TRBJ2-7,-,CASSYTPGHYSYEQYF,TGTGCCAGCAGTTACACCCCGGGACACTACTCCTACGAGCAGTACTTC
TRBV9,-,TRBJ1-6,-,CASSVAPWGGARESSYNSPLHF,TGTGCCAGCAGCGTAGCTCCGTGGGGGGGAGCCAGAGAAAGCTCCTATAATTCACCCCTCCACTTT
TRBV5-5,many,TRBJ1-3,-,CASSSSIVSGNTIYF,TGTGCCAGCAGCTCTTCGATAGTCTCTGGAAACACCATATATTTT
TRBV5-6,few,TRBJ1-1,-,CASSPIPRGMNTEAFF,TGTGCCAGCAGCCCTATCCCGCGGGGCATGAACACTGAAGCTTTCTTT
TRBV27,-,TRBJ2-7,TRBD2,CASRPTSGVGKQYF,TGTGCCAGCAGACCGACTAGCGGGGTAGGGAAGCAGTACTTC
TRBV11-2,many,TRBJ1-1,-,CASSLAGRSTEAFF,TGTGCCAGCAGCTTAGCAGGGCGTAGCACTGAAGCTTTCTTT
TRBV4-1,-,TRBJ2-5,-,CASSQDPTQETQYF,TGCGCCAGCAGCCAAGACCCTACCCAAGAGACCCAGTACTTC
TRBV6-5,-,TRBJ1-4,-,CASSRGGGQKLFF,TGTGCCAGCAGTCGTGGTGGGGGGCAGAAACTGTTTTTT
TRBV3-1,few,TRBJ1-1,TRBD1,CASSRDRSPSDTEAFF,TGTGCCAGCAGCAGGGACAGGAGCCCGTCTGACACTGAAGCTTTCTTT
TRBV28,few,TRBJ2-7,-,CASVGQESYEQYF,TGTGCCAGCGTGGGGCAGGAGAGCTACGAGCAGTACTTC
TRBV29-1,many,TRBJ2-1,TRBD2,CSVDVPAGVYNEQFF,TGCAGCGTTGACGTACCAGCGGGGGTCTACAATGAGCAGTTCTTC
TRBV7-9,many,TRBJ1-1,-,CASSLLGEYSEAFF,TGTGCCAGCAGCTTATTGGGGGAGTATTCTGAAGCTTTCTTT
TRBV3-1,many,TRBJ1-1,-,CASSQPSGTNTEAFF,TGTGCCAGCAGCCAACCATCCGGGACAAACACTGAAGCTTTCTTT
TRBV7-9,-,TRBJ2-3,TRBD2,CASDGGGQDTQYF,TGTGCCAGCGACGGGGGGGGCCAAGATACGCAGTATTTT
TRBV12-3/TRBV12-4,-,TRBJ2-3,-,CASSPLASSTDTQYF,TGTGCCAGCAGTCCTCTAGCGTCTAGCACAGATACGCAGTATTTT
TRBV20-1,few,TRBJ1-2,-,CSASRQAHPNYGYTF,TGCAGTGCGTCCCGACAGGCCCACCCTAACTATGGCTACACCTTC
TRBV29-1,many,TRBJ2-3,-,CSVVMGESTDTQYF,TGCAGCGTTGTTATGGGGGAGAGCACAGATACGCAGTATTTT
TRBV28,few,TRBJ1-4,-,CASSVGPSEGTLFF,TGTGCCAGCAGCGTTGGCCCCTCCGAAGGTACACTGTTTTTT
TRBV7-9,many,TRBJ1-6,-,CASSLVGSSYNSPLHF,TGTGCCAGCAGCTTAGTTGGCAGCTCCTATAATTCACCCCTCCACTTT
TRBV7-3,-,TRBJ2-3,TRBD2,CASSPGGSGTQYF,TGTGCCAGCAGCCCCGGGGGGTCCGGTACGCAGTATTTT
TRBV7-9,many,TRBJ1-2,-,CASSFGHRLYGYTF,TGTGCCAGCAGCTTCGGACACCGCCTCTATGGCTACACCTTC
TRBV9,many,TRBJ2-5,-,CASSADSAQETQYF,TGTGCCAGCAGCGCCGATTCTGCGCAAGAGACCCAGTACTTC
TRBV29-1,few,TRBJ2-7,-,CSVIEGGTRGFYEQYF,TGCAGCGTCATTGAAGGAGGGACCCGGGGATTTTACGAGCAGTACTTC
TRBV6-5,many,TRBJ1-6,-,CASRGRTTLDSPLHF,TGTGCCAGCAGAGGACGGACGACCTTGGACTCACCCCTCCACTTT